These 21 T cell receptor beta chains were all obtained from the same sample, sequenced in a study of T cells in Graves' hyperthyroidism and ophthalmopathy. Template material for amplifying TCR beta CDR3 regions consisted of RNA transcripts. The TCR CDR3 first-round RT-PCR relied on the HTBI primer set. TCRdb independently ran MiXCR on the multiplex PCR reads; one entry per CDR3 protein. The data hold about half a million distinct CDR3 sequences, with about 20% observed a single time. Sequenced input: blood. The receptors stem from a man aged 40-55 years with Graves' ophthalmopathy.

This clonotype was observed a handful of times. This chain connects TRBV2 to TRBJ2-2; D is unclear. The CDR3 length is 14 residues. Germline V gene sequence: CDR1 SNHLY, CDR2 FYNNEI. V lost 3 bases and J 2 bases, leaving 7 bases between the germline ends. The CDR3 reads CASSDPTNTGELFF. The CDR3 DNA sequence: TGTGCCAGCAGTGATCCCACCAACACCGGGGAGCTGTTTTTT.

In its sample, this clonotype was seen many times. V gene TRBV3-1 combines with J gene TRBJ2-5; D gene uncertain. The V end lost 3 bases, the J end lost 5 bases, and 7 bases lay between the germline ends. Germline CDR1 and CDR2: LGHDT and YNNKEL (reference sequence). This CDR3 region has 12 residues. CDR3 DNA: TGTGCCAGCAGCCAGGGGAAGGAGACCCAGTACTTC. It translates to CASSQGKETQYF.

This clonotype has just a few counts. This CDR3 is CASSTGQTGQPQHF. CDR3 DNA sequence: TGTGCCAGCAGTACTGGACAGACGGGTCAGCCCCAGCATTTT. The chain couples TRBV6-1 to TRBJ1-5, with a tentative D call TRBD1 (6 bases). The germline V and J ends were trimmed by 5 bases and 6 bases, with 14 bases remaining between them. This CDR3 has 14 residues. Germline CDR1 reads MNHNS; CDR2 reads SASEGT.

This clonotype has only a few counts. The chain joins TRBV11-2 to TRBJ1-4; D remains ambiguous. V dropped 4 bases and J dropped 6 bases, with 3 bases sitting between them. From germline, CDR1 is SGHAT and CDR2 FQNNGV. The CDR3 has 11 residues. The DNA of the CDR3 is TGTGCCAGCAGCTCGTATGAAAAACTGTTTTTT. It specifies CASSSYEKLFF.

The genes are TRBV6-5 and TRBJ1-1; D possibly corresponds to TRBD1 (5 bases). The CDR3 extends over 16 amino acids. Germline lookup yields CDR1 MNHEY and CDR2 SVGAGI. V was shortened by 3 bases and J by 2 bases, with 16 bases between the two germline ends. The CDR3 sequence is CASSYSGPGKNTEAFF. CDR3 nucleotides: TGTGCCAGCAGTTATTCGGGACCAGGGAAAAACACTGAAGCTTTCTTT.

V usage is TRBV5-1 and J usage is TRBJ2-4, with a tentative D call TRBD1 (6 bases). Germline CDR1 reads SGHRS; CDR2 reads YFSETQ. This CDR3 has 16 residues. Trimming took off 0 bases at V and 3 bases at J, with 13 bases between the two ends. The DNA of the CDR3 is TGCGCCAGCAGCTTGGTGGGGGCCGGGGTCAAAAACATTCAGTACTTC. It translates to CASSLVGAGVKNIQYF.

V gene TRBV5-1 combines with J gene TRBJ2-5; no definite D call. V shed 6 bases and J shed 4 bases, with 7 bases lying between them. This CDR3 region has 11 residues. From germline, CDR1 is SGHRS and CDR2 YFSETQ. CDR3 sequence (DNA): TGCGCCAGCAAACGGACAGAGACCCAGTACTTC. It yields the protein CASKRTETQYF.

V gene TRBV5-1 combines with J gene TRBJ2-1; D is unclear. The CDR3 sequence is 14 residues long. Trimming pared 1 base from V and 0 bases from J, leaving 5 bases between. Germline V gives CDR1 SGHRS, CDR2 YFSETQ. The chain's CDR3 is CASSLLDSYNEQFF. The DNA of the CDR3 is TGCGCCAGCAGCTTGTTAGACTCCTACAATGAGCAGTTCTTC.

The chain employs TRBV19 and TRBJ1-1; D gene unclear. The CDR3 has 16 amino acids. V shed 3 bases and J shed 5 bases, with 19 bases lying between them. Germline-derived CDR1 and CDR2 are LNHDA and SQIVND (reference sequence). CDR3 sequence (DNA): TGTGCCAGTAGTATTGGCATTGACACCCTGGGGACTGAAGCTTTCTTT. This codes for CASSIGIDTLGTEAFF.

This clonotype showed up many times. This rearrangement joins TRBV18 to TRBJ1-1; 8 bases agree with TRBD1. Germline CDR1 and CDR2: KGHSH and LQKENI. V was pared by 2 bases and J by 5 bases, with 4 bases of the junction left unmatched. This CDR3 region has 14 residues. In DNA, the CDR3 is TGTGCCAGCTCACCAACACAGGGGGTAACTGAAGCTTTCTTT. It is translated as CASSPTQGVTEAFF.

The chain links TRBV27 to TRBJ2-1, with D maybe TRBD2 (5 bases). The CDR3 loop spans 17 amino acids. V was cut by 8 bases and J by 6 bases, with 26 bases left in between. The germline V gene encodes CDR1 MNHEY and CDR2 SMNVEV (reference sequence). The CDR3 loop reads CASQRLLTSTRPNEQFF. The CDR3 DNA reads TGTGCCAGCCAAAGGCTTTTAACTTCTACTAGACCCAATGAGCAGTTCTTC.

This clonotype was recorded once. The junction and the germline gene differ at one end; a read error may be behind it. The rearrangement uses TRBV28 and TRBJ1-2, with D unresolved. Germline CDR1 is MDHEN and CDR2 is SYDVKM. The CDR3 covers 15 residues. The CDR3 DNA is TGTGCCAGCAGTTGGTACAGCAATCCGAACTATGGCTACGCCTTC. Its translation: CASSWYSNPNYGYAF.

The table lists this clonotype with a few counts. CDR3 sequence reads: CASRPGYSDTEAFF. In DNA, the CDR3 is TGTGCCAGCAGACCAGGGTATTCGGACACTGAAGCTTTCTTT. This sequence joins TRBV27 and TRBJ1-1; tentatively, D is TRBD1 (5 bases). The ends were cut back, 6 bases at V and 3 bases at J, with 14 bases in the middle. The CDR3 runs 14 residues. Germline CDR1 MNHEY, CDR2 SMNVEV (reference sequence).

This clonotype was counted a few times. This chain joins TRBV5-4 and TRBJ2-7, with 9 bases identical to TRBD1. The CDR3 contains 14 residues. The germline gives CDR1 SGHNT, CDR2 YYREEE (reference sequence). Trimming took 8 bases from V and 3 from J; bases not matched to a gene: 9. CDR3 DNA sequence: TGTGCCAGTTCGACCGGGACAGGGAACTACGAGCAGTACTTC. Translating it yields CASSTGTGNYEQYF.

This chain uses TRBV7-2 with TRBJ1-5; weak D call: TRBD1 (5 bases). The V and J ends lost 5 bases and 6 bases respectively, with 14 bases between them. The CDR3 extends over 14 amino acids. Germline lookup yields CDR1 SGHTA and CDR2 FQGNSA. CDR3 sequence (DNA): TGTGCCAGCAGCAGTGACAGTCCCAGTCAGCCCCAGCATTTT. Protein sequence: CASSSDSPSQPQHF.

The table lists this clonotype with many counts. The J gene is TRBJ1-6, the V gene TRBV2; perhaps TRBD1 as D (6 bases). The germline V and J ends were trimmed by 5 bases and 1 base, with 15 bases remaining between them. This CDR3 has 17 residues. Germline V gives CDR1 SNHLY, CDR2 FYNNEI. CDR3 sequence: CASSSDRPLSYNSPLHF. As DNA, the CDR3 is TGTGCCAGCAGTTCTGACAGGCCGTTGTCCTATAATTCACCCCTCCACTTT.

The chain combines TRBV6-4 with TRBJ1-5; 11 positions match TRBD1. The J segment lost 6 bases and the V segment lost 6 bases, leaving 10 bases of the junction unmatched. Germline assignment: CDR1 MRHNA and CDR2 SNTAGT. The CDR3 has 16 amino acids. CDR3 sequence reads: CASSLGQGAMGQPQHF. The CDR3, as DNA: TGTGCCAGCAGCCTCGGACAGGGGGCTATGGGTCAGCCCCAGCATTTT.

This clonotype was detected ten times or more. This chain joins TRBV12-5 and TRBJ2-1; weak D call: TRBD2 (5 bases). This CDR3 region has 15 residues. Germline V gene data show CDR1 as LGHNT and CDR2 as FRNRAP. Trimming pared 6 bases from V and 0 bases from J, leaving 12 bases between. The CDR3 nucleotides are TGTGCTAGTGGCCCAGACTACAGCTCCTACAATGAGCAGTTCTTC. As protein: CASGPDYSSYNEQFF. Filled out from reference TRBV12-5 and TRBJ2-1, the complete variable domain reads DARVTQTPRHKVTEMGQEVTMRCQPILGHNTVFWYRQTMMQGLELLAYFRNRAPLDDSGMPKDRFSAEMPDATLATLKIQPSEPRDSAVYFCASGPDYSSYNEQFFGPGTRLTVL.

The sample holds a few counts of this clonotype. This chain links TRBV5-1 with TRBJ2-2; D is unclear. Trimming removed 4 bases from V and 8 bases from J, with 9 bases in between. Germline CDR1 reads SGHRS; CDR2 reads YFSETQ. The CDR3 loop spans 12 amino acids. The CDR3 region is CASSEVEGELFF. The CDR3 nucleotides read TGCGCCAGCAGCGAGGTTGAGGGGGAGCTGTTTTTT. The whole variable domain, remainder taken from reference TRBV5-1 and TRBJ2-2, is KAGVTQTPRYLIKTRGQQVTLSCSPISGHRSVSWYQQTPGQGLQFLFEYFSETQRNKGNFPGRFSGRQFSNSRSEMNVSTLELGDSALYLCASSEVEGELFFGEGSRLTVL.

This chain's CDR3 is CASSSLAGAAGELFF. The CDR3 DNA reads TGTGCCAGCAGCTCCCTAGCGGGAGCGGCCGGGGAGCTGTTTTTT. The chain recombines TRBV7-9 with TRBJ2-2; 10 bases fit TRBD2. This CDR3 has 15 residues. V shed 4 bases, J shed 6 bases, and the junction held 5 bases outside the gene matches. Germline V CDR1 and CDR2: SEHNR, FQNEAQ (reference sequence).

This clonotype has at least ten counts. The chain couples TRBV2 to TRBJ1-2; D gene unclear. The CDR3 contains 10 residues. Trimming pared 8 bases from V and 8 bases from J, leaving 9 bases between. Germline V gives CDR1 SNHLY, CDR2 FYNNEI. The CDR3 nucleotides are TGTGCCAGCTTAACCGCCGGCTACACCTTC. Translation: CASLTAGYTF. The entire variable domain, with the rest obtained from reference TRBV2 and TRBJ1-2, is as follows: EPEVTQTPSHQVTQMGQEVILRCVPISNHLYFYWYRQILGQKVEFLVSFYNNEISEKSEIFDDQFSVERPDGSNFTLKIRSTKLEDSAMYFCASLTAGYTFGSGTRLTVV.